The source of this T cell receptor beta chain is a study of blood T cells in healthy people across ages. Study summary: Template-switching capture recovered about one barcoded beta molecule per two T cells.

It was with a sample-barcoded 5' primer and a J-beta primer mix that a second PCR of roughly 7 to 12 cycles was run. TCRdb reprocessed the 5' RACE reads via MiXCR and lists one record per CDR3 protein. The sample comprises about 970,000 distinct CDR3 sequences, about 53% of which are singletons, and roughly a fifth rests with the top ten. General study findings and limits: The authors considered diversity estimates from one million T cells to be underestimates. Greater diversity and more naive CD4+ cells were seen in long-lived donors than in aged donors.

In this sample, this clonotype turned up many times. What it recognizes is unknown. The donors, healthy Caucasians from Russia, were aged about 6 to 95. V gave up 6 bases and J gave up 4 bases; unmatched junction bases: 7. From germline, CDR1 is SQVTM and CDR2 ANQGSEA. The CDR3 has 14 residues. V and J are TRBV29-1 and TRBJ2-7; 12 bases line up with TRBD2. The TCR comes from a woman aged 60 to 75 in good health. Sequencing was done on a sample of blood. CDR3: CSVVRTSGKYEQYF. The CDR3 nucleotides read TGCAGCGTGGTTAGGACTAGCGGGAAGTACGAGCAGTACTTC.